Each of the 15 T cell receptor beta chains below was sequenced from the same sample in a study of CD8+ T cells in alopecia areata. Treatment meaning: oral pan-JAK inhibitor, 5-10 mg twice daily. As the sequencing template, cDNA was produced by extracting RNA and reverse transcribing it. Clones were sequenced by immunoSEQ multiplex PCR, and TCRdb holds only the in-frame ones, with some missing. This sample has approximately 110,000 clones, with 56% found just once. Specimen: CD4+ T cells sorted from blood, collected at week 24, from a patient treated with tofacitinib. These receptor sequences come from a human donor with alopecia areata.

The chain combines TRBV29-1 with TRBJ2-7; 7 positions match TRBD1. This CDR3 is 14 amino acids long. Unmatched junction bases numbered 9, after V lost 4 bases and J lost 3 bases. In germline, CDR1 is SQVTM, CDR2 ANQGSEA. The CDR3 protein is CSVAVGQSLYEQYF. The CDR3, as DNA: TGCAGCGTTGCGGTGGGACAGTCCCTCTACGAGCAGTACTTC.

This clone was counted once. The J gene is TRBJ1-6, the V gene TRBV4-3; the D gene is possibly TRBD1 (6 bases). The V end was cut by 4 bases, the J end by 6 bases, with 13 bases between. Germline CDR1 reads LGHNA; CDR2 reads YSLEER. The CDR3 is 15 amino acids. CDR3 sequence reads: CASSRGQSGNSPLHF. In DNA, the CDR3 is TGCGCCAGCAGCCGCGGACAGAGTGGTAATTCACCCCTCCACTTT.

CDR3 protein: CASSLVLLGEMNTEAFF. CDR3 DNA: TGTGCCAGCAGCTTAGTGTTGTTAGGAGAAATGAACACTGAAGCTTTCTTT. The chain recombines TRBV7-8 with TRBJ1-1; the D is unclear. CDR1 is SGHVS and CDR2 is FQNEAQ in the germline V gene. The germline V and J ends were trimmed by 1 base and 0 bases, with 15 bases remaining between them. The CDR3 loop spans 17 amino acids.

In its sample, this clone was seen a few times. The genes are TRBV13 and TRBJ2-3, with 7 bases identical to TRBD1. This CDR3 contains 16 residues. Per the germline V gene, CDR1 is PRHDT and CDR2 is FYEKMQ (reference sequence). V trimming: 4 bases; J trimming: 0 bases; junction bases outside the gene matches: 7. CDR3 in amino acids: CASSSSRDSSTDTQYF. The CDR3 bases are TGTGCCAGCAGCTCGTCCCGGGACAGTAGCACAGATACGCAGTATTTT.

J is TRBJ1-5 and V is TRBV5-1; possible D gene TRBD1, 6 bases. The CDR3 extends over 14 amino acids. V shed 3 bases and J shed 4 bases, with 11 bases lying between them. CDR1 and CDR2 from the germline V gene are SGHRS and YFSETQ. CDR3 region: CASSSGQLNQPQHF. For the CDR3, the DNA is TGCGCCAGCAGCTCTGGACAGCTAAATCAGCCCCAGCATTTT.

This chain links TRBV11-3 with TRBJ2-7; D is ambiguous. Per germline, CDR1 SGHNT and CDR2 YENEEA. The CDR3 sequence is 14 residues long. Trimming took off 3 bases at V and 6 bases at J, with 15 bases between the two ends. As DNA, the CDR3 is TGTGCCAGCAGCTTTTCGACTCGCAGTAGCGAGCAGTACTTC. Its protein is CASSFSTRSSEQYF.

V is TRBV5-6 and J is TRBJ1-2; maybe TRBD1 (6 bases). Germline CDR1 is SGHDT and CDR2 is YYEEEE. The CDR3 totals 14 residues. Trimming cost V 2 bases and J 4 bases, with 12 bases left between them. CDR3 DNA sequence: TGTGCCAGCAGCTTCGGACAGCCGGCCTATGGCTACACCTTC. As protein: CASSFGQPAYGYTF.

The CDR3 DNA reads as TGTGCCAGCAGGCTGGACAGGGTTCCCTCACCCCTCCACTTT. It translates to CASRLDRVPSPLHF. The chain joins TRBV27 to TRBJ1-6, with TRBD1 identical over 8 bases. The V gene's germline CDR1 is MNHEY and CDR2 SMNVEV (reference sequence). The CDR3 loop spans 14 amino acids. The trim removed 6 bases at V and 10 bases at J, leaving 8 bases unmatched.

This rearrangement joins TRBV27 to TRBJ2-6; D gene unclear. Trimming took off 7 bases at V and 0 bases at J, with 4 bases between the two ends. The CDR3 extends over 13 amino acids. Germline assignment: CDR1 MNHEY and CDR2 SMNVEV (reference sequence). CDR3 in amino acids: CASTLSGANVLTF. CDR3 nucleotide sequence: TGTGCCAGCACCCTCTCTGGGGCCAACGTCCTGACTTTC.

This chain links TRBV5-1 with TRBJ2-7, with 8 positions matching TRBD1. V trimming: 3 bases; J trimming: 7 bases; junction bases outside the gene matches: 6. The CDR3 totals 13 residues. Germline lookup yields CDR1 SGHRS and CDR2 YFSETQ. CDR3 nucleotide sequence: TGCGCCAGCAGCTCGGGACAGGCGAGAGAGCAGTACTTC. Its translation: CASSSGQAREQYF.

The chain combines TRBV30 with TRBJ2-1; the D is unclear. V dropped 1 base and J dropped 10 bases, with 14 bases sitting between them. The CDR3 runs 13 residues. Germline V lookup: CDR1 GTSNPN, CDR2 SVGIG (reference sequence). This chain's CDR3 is CAWSDLSPFEQFF. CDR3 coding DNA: TGTGCCTGGAGTGACCTCTCCCCTTTCGAGCAGTTCTTC.

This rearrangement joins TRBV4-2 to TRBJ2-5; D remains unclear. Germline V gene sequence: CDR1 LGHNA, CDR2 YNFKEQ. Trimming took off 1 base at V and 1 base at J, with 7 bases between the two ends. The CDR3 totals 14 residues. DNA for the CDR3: TGTGCCAGCAGCCAAGGGTCAGCCCAAGAGACCCAGTACTTC. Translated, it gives CASSQGSAQETQYF.

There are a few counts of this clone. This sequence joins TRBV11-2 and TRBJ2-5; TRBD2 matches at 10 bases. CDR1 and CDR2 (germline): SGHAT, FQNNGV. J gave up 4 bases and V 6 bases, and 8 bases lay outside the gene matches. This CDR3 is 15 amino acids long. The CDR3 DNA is TGTGCCAGCAGTCGTAGCGGGGGGAGGGGAGAGACCCAGTACTTC. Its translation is CASSRSGGRGETQYF.

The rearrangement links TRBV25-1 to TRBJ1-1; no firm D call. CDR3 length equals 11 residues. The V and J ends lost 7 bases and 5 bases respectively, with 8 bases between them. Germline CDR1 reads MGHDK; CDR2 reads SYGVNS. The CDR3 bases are TGTGCCAGCAAGTCGGCAACTGAAGCTTTCTTT. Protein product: CASKSATEAFF.

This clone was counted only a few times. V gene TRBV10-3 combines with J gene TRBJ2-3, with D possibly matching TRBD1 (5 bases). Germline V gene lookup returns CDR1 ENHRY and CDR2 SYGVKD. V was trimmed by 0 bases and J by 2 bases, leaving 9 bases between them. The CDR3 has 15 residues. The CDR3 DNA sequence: TGTGCCATCAGTGAGTCAACAGGTCTCACAGATACGCAGTATTTT. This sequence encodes CAISESTGLTDTQYF.